What follows are 19 T cell receptor beta chains derived from one specimen sequenced in a study of blood T cell repertoires in COVID-19. Method: immunoSEQ multiplex PCR; TCRdb's copy keeps in-frame clones and lacks some. Of some 130,000 clones detected, around 85% appear once; the ten largest clones hold more than 3.5%. The specimen was peripheral blood. The receptor source for this set is a human donor in a cohort sampled during active COVID-19.

V gene TRBV5-1 combines with J gene TRBJ2-6; 10 nucleotides line up with TRBD2. The CDR3 spans 19 residues. CDR1 is SGHRS, CDR2 YFSETQ, per germline. With V trimmed by 4 bases and J by 1 base, 11 bases remained unmatched. The CDR3 is CASSRGLAGALSGANVLTF. Written as DNA, the CDR3 is TGCGCCAGCAGCAGAGGCCTAGCGGGGGCCCTGTCTGGGGCCAACGTCCTGACTTTC.

The chain combines TRBV7-2 with TRBJ2-3; 12 bases are shared with TRBD2. CDR3 length: 17 residues. CDR1 is SGHTA and CDR2 is FQGNSA in the germline V gene. The J segment lost 3 bases and the V segment lost 5 bases, leaving 9 bases of the junction unmatched. CDR3 sequence reads: CASSGLAGGHRTDTQYF. In nucleotides, the CDR3 is TGTGCCAGCAGCGGGCTAGCGGGGGGGCATAGAACAGATACGCAGTATTTT. The full variable domain, in which reference TRBV7-2 and TRBJ2-3 provide the parts outside the CDR3, is GAGVSQSPSNKVTEKGKDVELRCDPISGHTALYWYRQSLGQGLEFLIYFQGNSAPDKSGLPSDRFSAERTGGSVSTLTIQRTQQEDSAVYLCASSGLAGGHRTDTQYFGPGTRLTVL.

The chain joins TRBV10-3 to TRBJ1-1; perhaps TRBD1 as D (5 bases). From germline, CDR1 is ENHRY and CDR2 SYGVKD. This CDR3 comprises 14 residues. V lost 4 bases and J lost 2, with 11 bases in between. The CDR3 nucleotides are TGTGCCATCAGTGGCTCAGGGCCCAACACTGAAGCTTTCTTT. It yields the protein CAISGSGPNTEAFF.

This clone was seen only once. The gene calls are TRBV18 and TRBJ2-3, with 9 positions matching TRBD2. Germline CDR1 KGHSH, CDR2 LQKENI. The V gene end was trimmed by 4 bases and the J gene end by 6 bases; junction bases not matched to a gene: 17. The CDR3 is 18 amino acids. The DNA of the CDR3 is TGTGCCAGCTCACTCCGCACACCGGGACTAGCCCCGGGGGATACGCAGTATTTT. Its translation: CASSLRTPGLAPGDTQYF.

J is TRBJ2-7 and V is TRBV12-3 or TRBV12-4; D gene unclear. V lost 1 base and J lost 6, with 10 bases in between. The CDR3 is 13 amino acids. The CDR3 region has the DNA TGTGCCAGCAGTTTAGGCGCACTCCGCGAGCAGTACGTC. Protein product: CASSLGALREQYV.

The chain recombines TRBV6-1 with TRBJ1-2; D possibly corresponds to TRBD1 (5 bases). V was cut by 2 bases and J by 4 bases, with 14 bases left in between. Looked up from germline, CDR1 is MNHNS and CDR2 is SASEGT. This CDR3 is 15 amino acids long. The CDR3 DNA sequence: TGTGCCAGCAGTGAACGGAGGGCCGGGGGCTATGGCTACACCTTC. It encodes CASSERRAGGYGYTF.

The chain couples TRBV9 to TRBJ1-2; 7 nucleotides match TRBD1. Germline CDR1 is SGDLS and CDR2 is YYNGEE. The junction had 10 bases not matched to a gene; V was cut back by 4 bases and J by 4 bases. This CDR3 has 15 amino acids. The CDR3 DNA follows: TGTGCCAGCAGCCCCCGGACAGGAGCCTTCTATGGCTACACCTTC. As protein: CASSPRTGAFYGYTF.

The chain employs TRBV11-3 and TRBJ2-1; D gene uncertain. V was clipped by 4 bases and J by 6 bases, with 7 bases between them. The germline CDR1 and CDR2 sequences are SGHNT and YENEEA. This CDR3 comprises 12 residues. CDR3 DNA sequence: TGTGCCAGCAGCTCTGGAGTCAATGAGCAGTTCTTC. This translates into CASSSGVNEQFF.

This clone was counted once. The chain couples TRBV12-3 or TRBV12-4 to TRBJ1-2; 7 bases align to TRBD1. Trimming at V came to 6 bases and at J to 8 bases, leaving 6 bases not matched to a gene. The CDR3 is 12 residues long. The CDR3 loop reads CASRSGTAGYTF. The CDR3 DNA sequence: TGTGCCAGCAGGTCCGGGACAGCCGGCTACACCTTC.

CDR3 in DNA: TGCGCCAGCTCGCGTCTAGCGGGGGGCACAGATACGCAGTATTTT. It codes for CASSRLAGGTDTQYF. The J gene is TRBJ2-3, the V gene TRBV4-3; 10 nucleotides line up with TRBD2. Germline loops: CDR1 LGHNA, CDR2 YSLEER. This CDR3 spans 15 amino acids. V shed 8 bases and J 1 base; nucleotides not matched to a gene: 6.

V is TRBV30 and J is TRBJ1-4, with D unclear. This CDR3 has 14 amino acids. The V gene's germline CDR1 is GTSNPN and CDR2 SVGIG (reference sequence). V lost 0 bases, J lost 0 bases, and 5 bases lay in between. CDR3 residues: CAWSVSSTNEKLFF. As DNA, the CDR3 is TGTGCCTGGAGTGTGTCCTCAACTAATGAAAAACTGTTTTTT.

CDR3 DNA: TGTGCCACCGAGAAGGGGACTAGCCAAGAGACCCAGTACTTC. This gives the protein CATEKGTSQETQYF. V gene TRBV7-8 combines with J gene TRBJ2-5; 8 bases line up with TRBD2. The CDR3 extends over 14 amino acids. With 10 bases clipped from V and 1 base from J, the junction kept 8 bases outside the gene matches. Germline CDR1 SGHVS, CDR2 FQNEAQ.

The J gene is TRBJ2-7, the V gene TRBV6-5; TRBD1 matches at 7 bases. Germline loops: CDR1 MNHEY, CDR2 SVGAGI. The CDR3 spans 11 residues. V gave up 6 bases and J gave up 7 bases; unmatched junction bases: 3. For the CDR3, the DNA is TGTGCCAGCAGGAACAGGGGTGAGCAGTACGTC. Its translation: CASRNRGEQYV.

This clone has just one count. CDR3 sequence (DNA): TGTGCCAGCAGACCTCGACAGGGCGCCGGGTATGGCTACACCTTC. Its protein is CASRPRQGAGYGYTF. This rearrangement joins TRBV11-3 to TRBJ1-2; 7 nucleotides align to TRBD1. In germline, CDR1 is SGHNT, CDR2 YENEEA. V lost 6 bases, J lost 5 bases, and 12 bases stayed unmatched. The CDR3 contains 15 residues.

The chain uses TRBV14 and TRBJ2-3; D perhaps matches TRBD2 (7 bases). The CDR3 loop spans 15 amino acids. Trimming removed 4 bases at V and 0 bases at J, with 11 bases between. CDR1 SGHDN and CDR2 FVKESK come from the germline V gene. DNA of the CDR3: TGTGCCAGCAGCCTGGGGGGGGCGAGCACAGATACGCAGTATTTT. It specifies CASSLGGASTDTQYF.

The chain links TRBV4-3 to TRBJ2-2; TRBD1 aligns across 8 bases. CDR1 is LGHNA and CDR2 is YSLEER in the germline V gene. This CDR3 contains 15 residues. V lost 3 bases, J lost 3 bases, and 3 bases stayed unmatched. CDR3 DNA: TGCGCCAGCAGCCAGTCAGGGGGCGACACCGGGGAGCTGTTTTTT. This sequence encodes CASSQSGGDTGELFF.

This clone showed up just once. The chain uses TRBV10-2 and TRBJ1-5; tentatively, D is TRBD1 (5 bases). CDR1 and CDR2 from the germline V gene are WSHSY and SAAADI. The CDR3 has 15 amino acids. V dropped 4 bases and J dropped 5 bases, with 15 bases sitting between them. Here the CDR3 reads CASSGVWGEDQPQHF. The CDR3 coding sequence is TGCGCCAGCAGTGGGGTCTGGGGGGAGGATCAGCCCCAGCATTTT.

This chain uses TRBV5-8 with TRBJ2-5; 9 bases align to TRBD1. CDR1 SGHTS and CDR2 YDEGEE come from the germline V gene. The CDR3 runs to 15 residues. V dropped 3 bases and J dropped 5; count of bases not matched to a gene: 8. The CDR3 region has the DNA TGTGCCAGCAGCTCGGGACAGGGTATCGTGGAGACCCAGTACTTC. It yields the protein CASSSGQGIVETQYF. Complete variable domain (other parts from reference TRBV5-8 and TRBJ2-5): EAGVTQSPTHLIKTRGQQATLRCSPISGHTSVYWYQQALGLGLQFLLWYDEGEERNRGNFPPRFSGRQFPNYSSELNVNALELEDSALYLCASSSGQGIVETQYFGPGTRLLVL.

V usage is TRBV7-9 and J usage is TRBJ2-5, with 13 bases lining up with TRBD2. The germline V gene encodes CDR1 SEHNR and CDR2 FQNEAQ (reference sequence). The CDR3 runs to 16 residues. The V gene end was trimmed by 4 bases and the J gene end by 1 base; junction bases not matched to a gene: 3. CDR3 sequence reads: CASSSRTSGGQETQYF. Written as DNA, the CDR3 is TGTGCCAGCAGCTCTCGGACTAGCGGGGGCCAAGAGACCCAGTACTTC.